Below are 27 T cell receptor beta chains sequenced from a single sample in a study of control samples from healthy donors and cancer patients. The protocol was immunoSEQ multiplex PCR, while the TCRdb copy is restricted to in-frame clones and leaves out a portion. This table has some 140,000 clones, roughly 92% appearing once. What was sequenced was blood. Every receptor here comes from a man younger than 40 in good health.

The chain uses TRBV9 and TRBJ2-7; a weak D match, TRBD2 (5 bases). There are 15 residues in the CDR3. Germline CDR1 and CDR2: SGDLS and YYNGEE. V was clipped by 1 base and J by 5 bases, with 16 bases between them. DNA for the CDR3: TGTGCCAGCAGCGTATACGGGGAACGATTCGACGAGCAGTACTTC. Translated, it gives CASSVYGERFDEQYF.

This clone was found once. The rearrangement joins TRBV3-1 (or the pseudogene TRBV3-2) to TRBJ2-2, with a tentative D call TRBD2 (5 bases). The CDR3 runs to 15 residues. Trimming pared 1 base from V and 0 bases from J, leaving 6 bases between. Germline V gene lookup returns CDR1 LGHDT and CDR2 YNNKEL (reference sequence). The CDR3 nucleotides are TGTGCCAGCAGCCAAGGGACTGCGAACACCGGGGAGCTGTTTTTT. Its protein is CASSQGTANTGELFF.

V is TRBV5-6 and J is TRBJ1-4; D might be TRBD1 (6 bases). The CDR3 sequence is 14 residues long. CDR1 and CDR2 from the germline V gene are SGHDT and YYEEEE. The germline V and J ends were trimmed by 1 base and 7 bases, with 11 bases remaining between them. The CDR3 loop reads CASSLWGAGEKLFF. In DNA form, the CDR3 reads TGTGCCAGCAGCTTGTGGGGGGCCGGTGAAAAACTGTTTTTT.

The CDR3 here is CASSIVEGLGNQPQHF. In DNA, the CDR3 is TGTGCCAGTAGTATAGTTGAGGGTCTAGGGAATCAGCCCCAGCATTTT. The V gene is TRBV19, the J gene TRBJ1-5; D remains ambiguous. Germline V CDR1 and CDR2: LNHDA, SQIVND (reference sequence). V shed 1 base and J shed 4 bases, with 14 bases lying between them. This CDR3 is built from 16 residues. Complete variable domain (other parts from reference TRBV19 and TRBJ1-5): DGGITQSPKYLFRKEGQNVTLSCEQNLNHDAMYWYRQDPGQGLRLIYYSQIVNDFQKGDIAEGYSVSREKKESFPLTVTSAQKNPTAFYLCASSIVEGLGNQPQHFGDGTRLSIL.

The chain employs TRBV5-1 and TRBJ1-1; 8 bases line up with TRBD1. CDR1 is SGHRS, CDR2 YFSETQ, per germline. Trimming cost V 4 bases and J 1 base; bases outside gene matches: 9. The CDR3 is 16 residues long. The CDR3 spells CASSLFVGQGNTEAFF. CDR3 DNA: TGCGCCAGCAGCCTCTTTGTCGGACAGGGGAACACTGAAGCTTTCTTT.

The gene calls are TRBV18 and TRBJ2-3; 7 bases fit TRBD2. This CDR3 has 15 amino acids. CDR1 and CDR2 from the germline V gene are KGHSH and LQKENI. J lost 0 bases, V lost 0 bases, and 0 bases had no gene match. The CDR3 nucleotides read TGTGCCAGCTCACCACCTAGCGGGAGCACAGATACGCAGTATTTT. Translation: CASSPPSGSTDTQYF.

This chain uses TRBV6-5 with TRBJ1-2; no clear D gene. The CDR3 consists of 13 residues. V dropped 0 bases and J dropped 6 bases, with 8 bases sitting between them. Germline V gene data show CDR1 as MNHEY and CDR2 as SVGAGI. CDR3 sequence reads: CASSYSELNGYTF. The DNA for the CDR3 is TGTGCCAGCAGTTACTCTGAGCTGAATGGCTACACCTTC.

V is TRBV5-5 and J is TRBJ1-5, with D perhaps matching TRBD1 (6 bases). The germline CDR1 and CDR2 sequences are SGHKS and YYEKEE (reference sequence). Trimming removed 4 bases from V and 3 bases from J, with 11 bases in between. This CDR3 is built from 14 residues. Here the CDR3 reads CASSHGTLNQPQHF. CDR3 sequence (DNA): TGTGCCAGCAGCCACGGGACACTCAATCAGCCCCAGCATTTT.

CDR3 loop: CASSYIQGALNTEAFF. The CDR3 coding sequence is TGTGCCAGCAGTTATATACAGGGGGCCTTGAACACTGAAGCTTTCTTT. The chain has TRBV6-5 and TRBJ1-1; 9 bases align to TRBD1. CDR3 length equals 16 residues. CDR1 is MNHEY and CDR2 is SVGAGI in the germline V gene. The V and J ends lost 3 bases and 0 bases, in that order; junction bases with no gene match: 5.

The rearrangement uses TRBV6-5 and TRBJ1-5; D is possibly TRBD1 (5 bases). Germline loops: CDR1 MNHEY, CDR2 SVGAGI. The ends were cut back, 8 bases at V and 2 bases at J, with 7 bases in the middle. The CDR3 is 12 residues long. Written as DNA, the CDR3 is TGTGCCAGCGGACACCGCAATCAGCCCCAGCATTTT. Translated: CASGHRNQPQHF.

This chain connects TRBV10-3 to TRBJ1-6, with a weak D call TRBD1 (5 bases). Trimming pared 6 bases from V and 8 bases from J, leaving 11 bases between. The CDR3 has 13 residues. CDR1 is ENHRY, CDR2 SYGVKD, per germline. DNA of the CDR3: TGTGCCATCAGGCAGGGTGTCGATTCACCCCTCCACTTT. It codes for CAIRQGVDSPLHF.

This clone was seen only once. V and J are TRBV28 and TRBJ1-5, with D uncertain. Germline CDR1 MDHEN, CDR2 SYDVKM. Trimming cost V 8 bases and J 2 bases, with 7 bases left between them. CDR3 size: 12 residues. This chain's CDR3 is CASCNGNQPQHF. The CDR3 DNA reads as TGTGCCAGCTGTAACGGCAATCAGCCCCAGCATTTT.

This chain connects TRBV2 to TRBJ2-5, with 11 bases fitting TRBD1. With V trimmed by 4 bases and J by 2 bases, 3 bases remained unmatched. The CDR3 length is 15 residues. From germline, CDR1 is SNHLY and CDR2 FYNNEI. The CDR3 loop is CASSVDRGQQETQYF. DNA for the CDR3: TGTGCCAGCAGTGTGGACAGGGGGCAACAAGAGACCCAGTACTTC.

The rearrangement joins TRBV9 to TRBJ2-3; tentative D call: TRBD2 (6 bases). Trimming removed 0 bases from V and 6 bases from J, with 11 bases in between. CDR1 and CDR2 from the germline V gene are SGDLS and YYNGEE. The CDR3 has 14 amino acids. The CDR3 region has the DNA TGTGCCAGCAGCGTAGCCCCTCTAGCGGATACGCAGTATTTT. Encoded protein: CASSVAPLADTQYF.

The chain couples TRBV11-2 to TRBJ1-1, with 7 bases aligning to TRBD1. This CDR3 has 15 amino acids. The V segment lost 5 bases and the J segment 0 bases; nucleotides outside the gene matches: 6. Germline-derived CDR1 and CDR2 are SGHAT and FQNNGV. The CDR3 is CASSARGGMNTEAFF. The DNA of the CDR3 is TGTGCCAGCAGCGCCAGGGGGGGGATGAACACTGAAGCTTTCTTT.

J is TRBJ1-5 and V is TRBV6-1; no reliable D call. From germline, CDR1 is MNHNS and CDR2 SASEGT. The CDR3 extends over 15 amino acids. With 1 base removed from V and 3 bases from J, the gap between germline ends came to 10 bases. The chain's CDR3 is CASSEGRVANQPQHF. In nucleotides, the CDR3 is TGTGCCAGCAGTGAAGGAAGGGTAGCCAATCAGCCCCAGCATTTT.

V and J are TRBV9 and TRBJ1-3, with D possibly matching TRBD1 (5 bases). V was clipped by 4 bases and J by 4 bases, with 12 bases between them. The CDR3 covers 14 residues. Germline CDR1 and CDR2: SGDLS and YYNGEE. CDR3 coding DNA: TGTGCCAGCAGCTACGGCAGGGTGGGAAACACCATATATTTT. It is translated as CASSYGRVGNTIYF. Variable domain in full (rest from reference TRBV9 and TRBJ1-3): DSGVTQTPKHLITATGQRVTLRCSPRSGDLSVYWYQQSLDQGLQFLIQYYNGEERAKGNILERFSAQQFPDLHSELNLSSLELGDSALYFCASSYGRVGNTIYFGEGSWLTVV.

This clone was seen only once. The rearrangement uses TRBV20-1 and TRBJ2-7, with 10 bases that match TRBD2. V gave up 3 bases and J gave up 2 bases; unmatched junction bases: 7. CDR1 and CDR2 (germline): DFQATT, SNEGSKA (reference sequence). This CDR3 has 15 residues. CDR3 residues: CSASHLAGDPYEQYF. CDR3 DNA sequence: TGCAGTGCTAGTCACCTAGCGGGAGACCCCTACGAGCAGTACTTC.

This chain uses TRBV5-5 with TRBJ2-7, with 11 positions matching TRBD1. The CDR3 sequence is 15 residues long. V lost 1 base and J lost 5; bases outside the gene matches: 5. CDR1 and CDR2 from the germline V gene are SGHKS and YYEKEE (reference sequence). In nucleotides, the CDR3 is TGTGCCAGCAGCTTGTCCGGGACAGGGGGAGACGAGCAGTACTTC. Translating it yields CASSLSGTGGDEQYF. The variable domain in full, completed from reference TRBV5-5 and TRBJ2-7, reads DAGVTQSPTHLIKTRGQQVTLRCSPISGHKSVSWYQQVLGQGPQFIFQYYEKEERGRGNFPDRFSARQFPNYSSELNVNALLLGDSALYLCASSLSGTGGDEQYFGPGTRLTVT.

The J gene is TRBJ2-3, the V gene TRBV19; D call uncertain. The CDR3 runs to 13 residues. Germline CDR1 and CDR2: LNHDA and SQIVND (reference sequence). V lost 3 bases to trimming and J lost 5 bases, with 9 bases between them. As DNA, the CDR3 is TGTGCCAGTAGTATCGTCTCCCTAGATACGCAGTATTTT. As protein: CASSIVSLDTQYF.

The chain has TRBV19 and TRBJ2-1; 16 bases agree with TRBD2. V dropped 9 bases and J dropped 8; count of bases not matched to a gene: 7. Germline V lookup: CDR1 LNHDA, CDR2 SQIVND (reference sequence). The CDR3 is made up of 15 amino acids. The CDR3 region is CASGTSGRAIDEQFF. The DNA for the CDR3 is TGTGCCAGCGGGACTAGCGGGAGGGCCATCGATGAGCAGTTCTTC. Full variable domain (missing parts from reference TRBV19 and TRBJ2-1): DGGITQSPKYLFRKEGQNVTLSCEQNLNHDAMYWYRQDPGQGLRLIYYSQIVNDFQKGDIAEGYSVSREKKESFPLTVTSAQKNPTAFYLCASGTSGRAIDEQFFGPGTRLTVL.

The gene calls are TRBV6-4 and TRBJ2-2, with TRBD2 as a possible D gene (5 bases). The CDR3 is 14 amino acids. V dropped 6 bases and J dropped 7 bases, with 15 bases sitting between them. Germline V lookup: CDR1 MRHNA, CDR2 SNTAGT. The CDR3 sequence: CASREEGDSGELFF. The DNA of the CDR3 is TGTGCCAGCAGGGAGGAAGGAGATAGCGGGGAGCTGTTTTTT.

The rearrangement uses TRBV7-9 and TRBJ2-5, with 12 bases fitting TRBD1. Germline lookup yields CDR1 SEHNR and CDR2 FQNEAQ (reference sequence). There are 16 residues in the CDR3. V dropped 5 bases and J dropped 5; count of bases not matched to a gene: 9. CDR3 DNA sequence: TGTGCCAGCAGCAGGGGGACAGGGGGCCTGGAGGAGACCCAGTACTTC. Its translation is CASSRGTGGLEETQYF.

This clone appeared once. CDR3 sequence (DNA): TGTGCCAGCAGGGGAAGAGACAGGGGCTTACGGAATGAGCAGTTCTTC. Amino acid sequence: CASRGRDRGLRNEQFF. The J gene is TRBJ2-1, the V gene TRBV28, with 8 nucleotides matching TRBD1. In germline, CDR1 is MDHEN, CDR2 SYDVKM. Germline trimming cut 6 bases from V and 7 bases from J; bases unmatched to any gene: 14. The CDR3 is 16 amino acids. Full variable domain (missing parts from reference TRBV28 and TRBJ2-1): DVKVTQSSRYLVKRTGEKVFLECVQDMDHENMFWYRQDPGLGLRLIYFSYDVKMKEKGDIPEGYSVSREKKERFSLILESASTNQTSMYLCASRGRDRGLRNEQFFGPGTRLTVL.

This sequence joins TRBV7-2 and TRBJ2-3, with a weak D call TRBD2 (7 bases). The CDR3 consists of 16 residues. Germline V lookup: CDR1 SGHTA, CDR2 FQGNSA. V gave up 5 bases and J gave up 0 bases, with 15 bases separating them. The CDR3 sequence: CASSPGRGTSTDTQYF. Here the CDR3 DNA reads TGTGCCAGCAGCCCGGGGCGGGGGACAAGCACAGATACGCAGTATTTT.

The genes are TRBV27 and TRBJ2-2, with 10 bases lining up with TRBD2. Germline V gene data show CDR1 as MNHEY and CDR2 as SMNVEV (reference sequence). V lost 3 bases, J lost 1 base, and 5 bases stayed unmatched. The CDR3 contains 17 residues. The CDR3 protein is CASSFLGLAENTGELFF. CDR3 bases: TGTGCCAGCAGTTTCCTCGGACTAGCGGAGAACACCGGGGAGCTGTTTTTT.

The chain carries TRBV6-2 or TRBV6-3 and TRBJ2-7; D perhaps matches TRBD1 (7 bases). Germline values: CDR1 MNHEY, CDR2 SVGEGT. CDR3 size: 15 residues. V lost 6 bases and J lost 3, with 18 bases in between. Here the CDR3 DNA reads TGTGCCAGCAGCCAGACAGGGAGGAAAAACTACGAGCAGTACTTC. Its protein is CASSQTGRKNYEQYF.